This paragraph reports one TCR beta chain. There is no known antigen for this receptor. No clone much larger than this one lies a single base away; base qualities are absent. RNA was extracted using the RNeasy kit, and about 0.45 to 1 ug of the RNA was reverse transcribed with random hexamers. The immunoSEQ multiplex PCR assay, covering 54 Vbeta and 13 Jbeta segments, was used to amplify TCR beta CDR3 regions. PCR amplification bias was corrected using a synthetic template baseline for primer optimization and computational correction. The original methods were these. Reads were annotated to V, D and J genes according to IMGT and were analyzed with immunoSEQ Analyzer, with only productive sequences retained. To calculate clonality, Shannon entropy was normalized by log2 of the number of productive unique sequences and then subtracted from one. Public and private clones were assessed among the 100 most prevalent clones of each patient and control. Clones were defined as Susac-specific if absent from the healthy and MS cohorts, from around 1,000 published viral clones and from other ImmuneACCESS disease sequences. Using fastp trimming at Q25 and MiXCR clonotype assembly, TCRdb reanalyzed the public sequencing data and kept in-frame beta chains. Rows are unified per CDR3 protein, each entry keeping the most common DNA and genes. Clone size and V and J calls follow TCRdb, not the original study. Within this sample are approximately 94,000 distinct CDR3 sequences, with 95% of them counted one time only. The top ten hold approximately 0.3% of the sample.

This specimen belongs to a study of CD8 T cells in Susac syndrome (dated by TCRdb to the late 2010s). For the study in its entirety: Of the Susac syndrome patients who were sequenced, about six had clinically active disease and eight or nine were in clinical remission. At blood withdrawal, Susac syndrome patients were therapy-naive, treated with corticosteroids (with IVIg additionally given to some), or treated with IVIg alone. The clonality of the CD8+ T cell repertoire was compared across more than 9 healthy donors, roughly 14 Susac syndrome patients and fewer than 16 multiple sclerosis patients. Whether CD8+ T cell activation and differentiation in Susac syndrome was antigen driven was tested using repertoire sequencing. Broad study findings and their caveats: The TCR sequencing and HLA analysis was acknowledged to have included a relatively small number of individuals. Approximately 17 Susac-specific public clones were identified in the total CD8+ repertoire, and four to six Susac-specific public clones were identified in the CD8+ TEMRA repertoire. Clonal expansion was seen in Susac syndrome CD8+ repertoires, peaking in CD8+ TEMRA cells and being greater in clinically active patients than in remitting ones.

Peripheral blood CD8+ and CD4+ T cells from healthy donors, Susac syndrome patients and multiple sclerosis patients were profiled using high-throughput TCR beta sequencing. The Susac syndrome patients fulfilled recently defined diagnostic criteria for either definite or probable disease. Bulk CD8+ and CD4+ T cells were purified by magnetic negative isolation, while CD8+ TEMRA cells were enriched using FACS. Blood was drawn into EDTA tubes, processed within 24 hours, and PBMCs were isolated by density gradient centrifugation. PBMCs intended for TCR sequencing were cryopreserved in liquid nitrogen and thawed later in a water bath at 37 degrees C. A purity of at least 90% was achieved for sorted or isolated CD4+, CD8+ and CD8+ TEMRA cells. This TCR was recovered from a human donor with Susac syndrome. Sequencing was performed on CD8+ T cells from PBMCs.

The CDR3 loop reads CASSSGTRGVGEQYF. The sequenced DNA: TGTGCCAGCAGCTCAGGGACTAGAGGTGTGGGAGAGCAGTACTTC. The rearranged segments are TRBV7-9 and TRBJ2-7, and TRBD2 aligns with 8 junction nucleotides. Looking up the germline V gene (reference sequence) yields CDR1 SEHNR and CDR2 FQNEAQ. Trimmed from V: 4 bases; trimmed from J: 7 bases; junction bases lacking a gene match: 12. The CDR3, from cysteine to phenylalanine, totals 15 residues. The read is trimmed to its CDR3 DNA, 45 bases read in frame from base 1.